Below are 21 T cell receptor beta chains sequenced from a single sample in a study of T cell responses to AZD1222 COVID-19 vaccine. Clones were sequenced by immunoSEQ multiplex PCR, and TCRdb holds only the in-frame ones, with some missing. The data contain 130,000 or so clones, around 93% of them singletons. This sample comprised peripheral blood, obtained on day 0 of AZD1222 vaccination. The receptors come from an adult in good health.

The rearrangement links TRBV28 to TRBJ1-4, with D perhaps TRBD1 (5 bases). Trimming removed 3 bases from V and 3 bases from J, with 20 bases in between. Per the germline V gene, CDR1 is MDHEN and CDR2 is SYDVKM. This CDR3 contains 18 residues. CDR3 amino acids: CASSFVPGLYAANEKLFF. CDR3 nucleotides: TGTGCCAGCAGTTTCGTGCCGGGACTCTATGCGGCTAATGAAAAACTGTTTTTT.

The chain carries TRBV5-6 and TRBJ2-1, with 9 bases aligning to TRBD1. Germline CDR1 reads SGHDT; CDR2 reads YYEEEE. Trimming took 0 bases from V and 4 from J; bases not matched to a gene: 2. The CDR3 is made up of 15 amino acids. As DNA, the CDR3 is TGTGCCAGCAGCTTGGGGGACAGGGATTACAATGAGCAGTTCTTC. Its protein is CASSLGDRDYNEQFF. The full variable domain, completed using reference TRBV5-6 and TRBJ2-1, is DAGVTQSPTHLIKTRGQQVTLRCSPKSGHDTVSWYQQALGQGPQFIFQYYEEEERQRGNFPDRFSGHQFPNYSSELNVNALLLGDSALYLCASSLGDRDYNEQFFGPGTRLTVL.

The chain uses TRBV2 and TRBJ2-7; D is uncertain. Per the germline V gene, CDR1 is SNHLY and CDR2 is FYNNEI. The CDR3 is 11 amino acids. V lost 4 bases to trimming and J lost 1 base, with 2 bases between them. Here the CDR3 reads CASSGSYEQYF. DNA of the CDR3: TGTGCCAGCAGTGGGTCCTACGAGCAGTACTTC. The full variable domain, with the rest looked up from reference TRBV2 and TRBJ2-7, is EPEVTQTPSHQVTQMGQEVILRCVPISNHLYFYWYRQILGQKVEFLVSFYNNEISEKSEIFDDQFSVERPDGSNFTLKIRSTKLEDSAMYFCASSGSYEQYFGPGTRLTVT.

This chain links TRBV6-5 with TRBJ1-2, with a weak D call TRBD1 (5 bases). The germline V and J ends were trimmed by 4 bases and 5 bases, with 11 bases remaining between them. Germline CDR1 is MNHEY and CDR2 is SVGAGI. The CDR3 has 13 residues. The CDR3 DNA is TGTGCCAGCAGTTCAGGGACCCGGTATGGCTACACCTTC. Its protein is CASSSGTRYGYTF.

The V gene is TRBV9, the J gene TRBJ2-1; D may be TRBD2 (6 bases). This CDR3 region has 15 residues. The germline V gene has CDR1 SGDLS and CDR2 YYNGEE. V was pared by 3 bases and J by 4 bases, with 14 bases between. The CDR3 loop is CASSGGGPRYNEQFF. CDR3 DNA: TGTGCCAGCAGCGGGGGAGGACCACGTTACAATGAGCAGTTCTTC.

This sequence joins TRBV9 and TRBJ2-5, with 8 bases aligning to TRBD1. The V gene's germline CDR1 is SGDLS and CDR2 YYNGEE. This CDR3 contains 16 residues. Trimming took 0 bases from V and 5 from J; bases not matched to a gene: 9. CDR3 nucleotide sequence: TGTGCCAGCAGCGTAGGAGACAGGGGCCCTATGGAGACCCAGTACTTC. Protein product: CASSVGDRGPMETQYF.

The chain is built from TRBV7-8 and TRBJ1-2; D gene ambiguous. Germline assignment: CDR1 SGHVS and CDR2 FQNEAQ. Trimming removed 1 base from V and 7 bases from J, with 10 bases in between. The CDR3 loop spans 13 amino acids. CDR3 nucleotides: TGTGCCAGCAGCTTAGGACGAGGGTTTGGCTACACCTTC. This codes for CASSLGRGFGYTF.

This chain joins TRBV9 and TRBJ1-3; D is undetermined. V was shortened by 0 bases and J by 4 bases, with 14 bases between the two germline ends. Germline V lookup: CDR1 SGDLS, CDR2 YYNGEE. This CDR3 is 16 amino acids long. The CDR3 loop is CASSVGPVRTGNTIYF. CDR3 DNA: TGTGCCAGCAGCGTAGGTCCGGTCCGAACAGGAAACACCATATATTTT.

V is TRBV6-1 and J is TRBJ1-6; D ambiguous. The CDR3 consists of 12 residues. Germline lookup yields CDR1 MNHNS and CDR2 SASEGT. Deletions cut 2 bases from V and 11 bases from J, with 7 bases between. The CDR3 protein is CASSEQRAPLHF. Here the CDR3 DNA reads TGTGCCAGCAGTGAACAGCGGGCACCCCTCCACTTT.

This clone has only one observation. V and J are TRBV19 and TRBJ1-5; D not certain. The V and J ends lost 4 bases and 4 bases respectively, with 11 bases between them. The V gene's germline CDR1 is LNHDA and CDR2 SQIVND (reference sequence). The length of the CDR3 is 14 residues. CDR3 loop: CASSTRGPNQPQHF. CDR3 DNA sequence: TGTGCCAGTAGTACCCGTGGGCCTAATCAGCCCCAGCATTTT.

The chain links TRBV19 to TRBJ1-2, with 8 bases lining up with TRBD1. From germline, CDR1 is LNHDA and CDR2 SQIVND (reference sequence). The V segment lost 4 bases and the J segment 2 bases; nucleotides outside the gene matches: 6. This CDR3 has 15 residues. In DNA form, the CDR3 reads TGTGCCAGTAGTACCCTGAGGACAGGGAACTATGGCTACACCTTC. Protein product: CASSTLRTGNYGYTF.

This clone has a count of ten or more. V and J are TRBV18 and TRBJ2-2; 12 positions match TRBD2. J was trimmed by 7 bases and V by 5 bases; bases with no gene match: 11. The CDR3 consists of 17 residues. CDR1 and CDR2 from the germline V gene are KGHSH and LQKENI. Here the CDR3 reads CASSAKTSGRSGGELFF. As DNA, the CDR3 is TGTGCCAGCTCAGCAAAGACTAGCGGGAGATCTGGCGGGGAGCTGTTTTTT.

The chain carries TRBV28 and TRBJ2-7; D gene uncertain. The CDR3 loop spans 12 amino acids. Trimming left V 2 bases short and J 0 bases short, with 2 bases between. Germline assignment: CDR1 MDHEN and CDR2 SYDVKM. The CDR3 nucleotides read TGTGCCAGCAGTTTAAGCTCCTACGAGCAGTACTTC. It encodes CASSLSSYEQYF.

The rearrangement links TRBV5-1 to TRBJ1-1, with TRBD1 identical over 8 bases. This CDR3 comprises 14 residues. In germline, CDR1 is SGHRS, CDR2 YFSETQ. V lost 4 bases and J lost 3; bases outside the gene matches: 5. This chain's CDR3 is CASSEAQGDTEAFF. The DNA for the CDR3 is TGCGCCAGCAGCGAGGCACAGGGGGACACTGAAGCTTTCTTT.

V and J are TRBV5-1 and TRBJ2-7; TRBD1 matches at 8 bases. J lost 2 bases, V lost 2 bases, and 0 bases had no gene match. The CDR3 contains 13 residues. CDR1 SGHRS and CDR2 YFSETQ come from the germline V gene. The CDR3 sequence: CASSFRGPYEQYF. The CDR3 nucleotides are TGCGCCAGCAGCTTCAGGGGGCCCTACGAGCAGTACTTC.

V and J are TRBV6-1 and TRBJ1-1; 8 bases line up with TRBD1. Germline V gives CDR1 MNHNS, CDR2 SASEGT. The CDR3 has 14 residues. Trimming removed 1 base from V and 3 bases from J; junction bases left unmatched: 1. CDR3 nucleotides: TGTGCCAGCAGTGAAGACAGGGGGGACACTGAAGCTTTCTTT. It translates to CASSEDRGDTEAFF.

The chain uses TRBV11-3 and TRBJ2-3, with 7 bases fitting TRBD1. The CDR3 runs 13 residues. V lost 8 bases, J lost 6 bases, and 8 bases stayed unmatched. CDR1 is SGHNT, CDR2 YENEEA, per germline. The CDR3 reads CASGQDRGDTQYF. CDR3 DNA sequence: TGTGCCAGCGGACAGGACAGAGGGGATACGCAGTATTTT.

This clone was detected once. The chain employs TRBV5-1 and TRBJ1-5; D is perhaps TRBD1 (5 bases). The V gene's germline CDR1 is SGHRS and CDR2 YFSETQ. Trimming left V 1 base short and J 1 base short, with 9 bases between. This CDR3 contains 15 residues. CDR3 protein: CASSLTPGSNQPQHF. The CDR3, as DNA: TGCGCCAGCAGCTTGACCCCAGGGAGCAATCAGCCCCAGCATTTT.

V is TRBV5-1 and J is TRBJ2-1, with D hard to call. Germline CDR1 reads SGHRS; CDR2 reads YFSETQ. Trimming removed 5 bases from V and 8 bases from J, with 11 bases in between. The CDR3 runs to 12 residues. The DNA of the CDR3 is TGCGCCAGCAGAAAAACCGCGGATGAGCAGTTCTTC. It encodes CASRKTADEQFF. Filled out from reference TRBV5-1 and TRBJ2-1, the complete variable domain reads KAGVTQTPRYLIKTRGQQVTLSCSPISGHRSVSWYQQTPGQGLQFLFEYFSETQRNKGNFPGRFSGRQFSNSRSEMNVSTLELGDSALYLCASRKTADEQFFGPGTRLTVL.

The chain combines TRBV11-3 with TRBJ2-7; weak D call: TRBD1 (5 bases). Germline V CDR1 and CDR2: SGHNT, YENEEA. CDR3 size: 13 residues. Trimming removed 5 bases from V and 1 base from J, with 9 bases in between. The CDR3 region has the DNA TGTGCCAGCAGCCGCAGGGATTCCTACGAGCAGTACTTC. It codes for CASSRRDSYEQYF.

V gene TRBV29-1 combines with J gene TRBJ2-7; tentative D call: TRBD1 (6 bases). The CDR3 loop spans 11 amino acids. Germline lookup yields CDR1 SQVTM and CDR2 ANQGSEA. The ends were cut back, 7 bases at V and 4 bases at J, with 11 bases in the middle. The CDR3 DNA reads as TGCAGCGGTCTCGACAGGTACGAGCAGTACTTC. Translation gives CSGLDRYEQYF.